This T cell receptor (beta chain) was sequenced for a study of T cell repertoires in cytomegalovirus infection. On the study more broadly: A matching HLA type, together with CMV infection, was signaled by public TCR beta signatures.

TCRdb passed the reads through MiXCR, listing each CDR3 protein once. The table shows some 390,000 distinct CDR3 sequences, with roughly 18% occurring only once. Findings and caveats of the study: Public TCR beta family frequency separated CMV-and-HLA carriers, including in an independent cohort. The ex vivo response showed dominance by HLA-C-restricted CMV-specific TCR beta clonotypes.

Many counts were recorded for this clonotype. Its specificity is not known. Trimming cost V 1 base and J 1 base, with 4 bases left between them. Germline CDR1 reads SGHVS; CDR2 reads FQNEAQ. The CDR3 length is 13 residues. The chain combines TRBV7-8 with TRBJ1-1; D is ambiguous. This receptor was taken from a human donor in good health (CMV status not recorded). Some clones in this sample may be carry-over from other donors' samples. The specimen sequenced was PBMCs. DNA of the CDR3: TGTGCCAGCAGCTTAGGAAGGAACACTGAAGCTTTCTTT. Amino acid sequence: CASSLGRNTEAFF. Full variable domain (remainder filled in from reference TRBV7-8 and TRBJ1-1): GAGVSQSPRYKVAKRGQDVALRCDPISGHVSLFWYQQALGQGPEFLTYFQNEAQLDKSGLPSDRFFAERPEGSVSTLKIQRTQQEDSAVYLCASSLGRNTEAFFGQGTRLTVV.